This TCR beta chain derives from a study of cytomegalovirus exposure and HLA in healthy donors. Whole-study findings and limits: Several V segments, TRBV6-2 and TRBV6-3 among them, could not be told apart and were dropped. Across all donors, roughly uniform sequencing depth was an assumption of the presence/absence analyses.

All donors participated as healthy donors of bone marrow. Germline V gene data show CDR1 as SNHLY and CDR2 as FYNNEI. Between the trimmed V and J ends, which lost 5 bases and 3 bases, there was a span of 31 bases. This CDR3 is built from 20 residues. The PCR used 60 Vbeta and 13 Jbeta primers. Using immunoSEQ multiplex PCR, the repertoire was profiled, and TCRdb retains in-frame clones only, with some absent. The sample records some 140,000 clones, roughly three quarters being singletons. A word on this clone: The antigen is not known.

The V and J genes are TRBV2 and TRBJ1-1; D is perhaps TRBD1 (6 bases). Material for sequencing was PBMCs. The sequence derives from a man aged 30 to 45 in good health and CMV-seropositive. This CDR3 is CASSPGGGFGGPEYDTEAFF. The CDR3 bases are TGTGCCAGCAGTCCCGGGGGGGGTTTCGGGGGCCCGGAGTACGACACTGAAGCTTTCTTT.